This note documents a single T cell receptor (beta chain) sequence. These data are taken from a study of PD-L1 blockade in urothelial cancer. Generated by immunoSEQ multiplex PCR, the TCRdb table keeps only in-frame clones and is missing some. This sample has some 50,000 clones, with 70% to 90% found just once. Described time point: pretreatment peripheral blood. The trim removed 6 bases at V and 4 bases at J, leaving 15 bases unmatched. This CDR3 spans 19 amino acids. Germline V gives CDR1 MDHEN, CDR2 SYDVKM. The source of this sequence is an older woman with urothelial cancer. The chain carries TRBV28 and TRBJ2-3, with TRBD2 identical over 14 bases. The input for sequencing was PBMCs, taken around atezolizumab (anti-PD-L1) treatment. CDR3 amino acids: CASSLPNRLAGGPSDTQYF. The CDR3 DNA reads TGTGCCAGCAGCCTACCAAACCGACTAGCGGGAGGGCCATCAGATACGCAGTATTTT.